The 30 T cell receptor beta chains below all came from one sample that was sequenced in a study of cytomegalovirus exposure and HLA in healthy donors. The repertoire was sequenced with immunoSEQ multiplex PCR; TCRdb's copy has only in-frame clones and lacks some. The data show around 99,000 clones, almost 90% seen once. The sample taken for sequencing was PBMCs. All receptors derive from a woman between 18 and 29 years old in good health and CMV-seronegative.

CDR3 amino acids: CASSTPPDREGYEQYF. CDR3 coding DNA: TGTGCCAGCAGCACCCCACCGGACAGGGAAGGGTACGAGCAGTACTTC. V and J are TRBV28 and TRBJ2-7; 8 nucleotides line up with TRBD1. This CDR3 region has 16 residues. CDR1 is MDHEN and CDR2 is SYDVKM in the germline V gene. V dropped 6 bases and J dropped 4; count of bases not matched to a gene: 14.

The gene calls are TRBV7-9 and TRBJ1-1; D is uncertain. The CDR3 runs to 11 residues. V was trimmed by 2 bases and J by 9 bases, leaving 7 bases between them. The germline V gene has CDR1 SEHNR and CDR2 FQNEAQ (reference sequence). The CDR3 region is CASSLNEKAFF. The CDR3 region has the DNA TGTGCCAGCAGCTTAAACGAGAAAGCTTTCTTT. Combining the CDR3 with reference TRBV7-9 and TRBJ1-1 gives the whole variable domain DTGVSQNPRHKITKRGQNVTFRCDPISEHNRLYWYRQTLGQGPEFLTYFQNEAQLEKSRLLSDRFSAERPKGSFSTLEIQRTEQGDSAMYLCASSLNEKAFFGQGTRLTVV.

The chain carries TRBV5-4 and TRBJ2-3; 8 positions match TRBD2. The germline gives CDR1 SGHNT, CDR2 YYREEE (reference sequence). This CDR3 is built from 15 residues. Trimming removed 2 bases from V and 5 bases from J; junction bases left unmatched: 7. The CDR3 region is CASSFPGGPVDTQYF. CDR3 DNA: TGTGCCAGCAGCTTTCCGGGGGGGCCAGTAGATACGCAGTATTTT.

The V and J genes are TRBV6-1 and TRBJ2-7; D possibly corresponds to TRBD1 (6 bases). CDR3 length: 14 residues. Trimming took off 6 bases at V and 0 bases at J, with 12 bases between the two ends. Per the germline V gene, CDR1 is MNHNS and CDR2 is SASEGT. The CDR3 DNA is TGTGCCAGCAGCAGGGGTGCCAGCTCCTACGAGCAGTACTTC. Encoded protein: CASSRGASSYEQYF.

This chain joins TRBV7-3 and TRBJ2-5, with a possible D match to TRBD1 (6 bases). The CDR3 length is 13 residues. Between the trimmed V and J ends, which lost 5 bases and 7 bases, there was a span of 14 bases. Per the germline V gene, CDR1 is SGHTA and CDR2 is FQGTGA. In nucleotides, the CDR3 is TGTGCCAGCAGCGAGGACCGAGGGGGGACCCAGTACTTC. Protein sequence: CASSEDRGGTQYF.

The chain couples TRBV2 to TRBJ1-2; TRBD1 might be the D (6 bases). V was trimmed by 8 bases and J by 0 bases, leaving 13 bases between them. The germline V gene encodes CDR1 SNHLY and CDR2 FYNNEI. The CDR3 is 14 amino acids. The CDR3 nucleotides read TGTGCCAGCCTGCGGACAGAATCTAACTATGGCTACACCTTC. Translated, it gives CASLRTESNYGYTF.

The chain has TRBV5-1 and TRBJ2-7, with D perhaps matching TRBD1 (6 bases). This CDR3 is built from 14 residues. V dropped 0 bases and J dropped 6 bases, with 13 bases sitting between them. The germline V gene has CDR1 SGHRS and CDR2 YFSETQ. The CDR3 coding sequence is TGCGCCAGCAGCTTGGGCCAAACAGGGCTCGAGCAGTACTTC. This encodes CASSLGQTGLEQYF.

The chain couples TRBV5-4 to TRBJ2-7; D might be TRBD1 (6 bases). Germline CDR1 is SGHNT and CDR2 is YYREEE (reference sequence). This CDR3 has 15 amino acids. Trimming cost V 2 bases and J 4 bases, with 16 bases left between them. The CDR3 region is CASSLSGTPHYEQYF. The CDR3 region has the DNA TGTGCCAGCAGCTTATCCGGGACACCTCATTACGAGCAGTACTTC.

J is TRBJ2-1 and V is TRBV29-1; no firm D call. The V end lost 5 bases, the J end lost 3 bases, and 5 bases lay between the germline ends. There are 11 residues in the CDR3. Germline CDR1 reads SQVTM; CDR2 reads ANQGSEA. The CDR3 loop reads CSVRDYNEQFF. The DNA for the CDR3 is TGCAGCGTTAGAGACTACAATGAGCAGTTCTTC.

A few counts support this clone. The chain couples TRBV2 to TRBJ2-7, with TRBD1 as a possible D gene (5 bases). CDR3 length: 11 residues. The V and J ends lost 6 bases and 2 bases respectively, with 5 bases between them. In germline, CDR1 is SNHLY, CDR2 FYNNEI. This CDR3 reads CASRGPYEQYF. DNA for the CDR3: TGTGCCAGCAGGGGGCCCTACGAGCAGTACTTC.

The V gene is TRBV19, the J gene TRBJ2-2; D remains ambiguous. The germline V gene encodes CDR1 LNHDA and CDR2 SQIVND (reference sequence). The CDR3 sequence is 21 residues long. V lost 5 bases and J 9 bases, leaving 37 bases between the germline ends. The DNA for the CDR3 is TGTGCCAGTAGTCCCCCTATCGTCAGGTCCCAAACAGTTAAAATCCGGTGGGAGCTGTTTTTT. This gives the protein CASSPPIVRSQTVKIRWELFF.

The V call is TRBV27, the J call TRBJ1-1, with 8 bases lining up with TRBD1. Trimming removed 4 bases from V and 5 bases from J; junction bases left unmatched: 3. Germline V gene sequence: CDR1 MNHEY, CDR2 SMNVEV (reference sequence). CDR3 length equals 13 residues. The CDR3 DNA sequence: TGTGCCAGCAGTTACAGGGGGGGAACTGAAGCTTTCTTT. This encodes CASSYRGGTEAFF.

This clone was seen once. The J gene is TRBJ2-3, the V gene TRBV6-1; 7 bases are a match to TRBD1. The CDR3 consists of 14 residues. Germline CDR1 reads MNHNS; CDR2 reads SASEGT. V lost 7 bases, J lost 1 base, and 5 bases stayed unmatched. The CDR3 DNA follows: TGTGCCAGCATCGCCGGGACAGGCACAGATACGCAGTATTTT. Translating it yields CASIAGTGTDTQYF.

The chain combines TRBV18 with TRBJ2-1; maybe TRBD1 (6 bases). V was pared by 2 bases and J by 5 bases, with 10 bases between. This CDR3 is 14 amino acids long. Germline-derived CDR1 and CDR2 are KGHSH and LQKENI. The CDR3 loop is CASSPGSGDNEQFF. The CDR3, as DNA: TGTGCCAGCTCACCAGGGTCAGGGGACAATGAGCAGTTCTTC. The whole variable domain, remainder taken from reference TRBV18 and TRBJ2-1, is NAGVMQNPRHLVRRRGQEARLRCSPMKGHSHVYWYRQLPEEGLKFMVYLQKENIIDESGMPKERFSAEFPKEGPSILRIQQVVRGDSAAYFCASSPGSGDNEQFFGPGTRLTVL.

J is TRBJ2-1 and V is TRBV18; D gene unclear. Trimming pared 6 bases from V and 8 bases from J, leaving 8 bases between. CDR3 size: 11 residues. Germline CDR1 KGHSH, CDR2 LQKENI. CDR3 in amino acids: CASSPSDEQFF. In nucleotides, the CDR3 is TGTGCCAGCTCCCCCTCCGATGAGCAGTTCTTC. The full variable domain, its missing parts supplied by reference TRBV18 and TRBJ2-1, is NAGVMQNPRHLVRRRGQEARLRCSPMKGHSHVYWYRQLPEEGLKFMVYLQKENIIDESGMPKERFSAEFPKEGPSILRIQQVVRGDSAAYFCASSPSDEQFFGPGTRLTVL.

This chain uses TRBV9 with TRBJ2-2; 9 bases line up with TRBD2. This CDR3 is 19 amino acids long. V lost 0 bases and J lost 0; bases outside the gene matches: 9. Per germline, CDR1 SGDLS and CDR2 YYNGEE. The CDR3 DNA follows: TGTGCCAGCAGCGTAGGGGGTCTAGCGGGGACTTCGAACACCGGGGAGCTGTTTTTT. Translating gives CASSVGGLAGTSNTGELFF.

V and J are TRBV28 and TRBJ1-5; the match to TRBD1 covers 8 bases. J lost 5 bases, V lost 4 bases, and 13 bases had no gene match. CDR3 length: 17 residues. Germline CDR1 and CDR2: MDHEN and SYDVKM. Here the CDR3 DNA reads TGTGCCAGCAGTTATGGTTCAGGGGGCTTTCAGGATCAGCCCCAGCATTTT. This encodes CASSYGSGGFQDQPQHF.

The chain employs TRBV27 and TRBJ2-1; 13 positions agree with TRBD2. Per germline, CDR1 MNHEY and CDR2 SMNVEV (reference sequence). The CDR3 consists of 20 residues. The V segment lost 5 bases and the J segment 1 base; nucleotides outside the gene matches: 14. The CDR3 bases are TGTGCCAGCAGTCCCCAACTAGCGGGAGGGCCTTCCCCATCCTACAATGAGCAGTTCTTC. Its protein product is CASSPQLAGGPSPSYNEQFF.

This clone was observed a single time. This chain uses TRBV19 with TRBJ2-7; tentative D call: TRBD1 (6 bases). Germline V gene data show CDR1 as LNHDA and CDR2 as SQIVND (reference sequence). The CDR3 spans 14 residues. V shed 0 bases and J shed 7 bases, with 13 bases lying between them. The CDR3 DNA reads as TGTGCCAGTAGTATAGAGACAGGACGCCGGGAGCAGTACTTC. Translated, it gives CASSIETGRREQYF.

The V call is TRBV25-1, the J call TRBJ2-7, with TRBD1 identical over 8 bases. The length of the CDR3 is 17 residues. Per germline, CDR1 MGHDK and CDR2 SYGVNS. J gave up 0 bases and V 2 bases, and 9 bases lay outside the gene matches. The CDR3 reads CASSEIARDRSSYEQYF. The CDR3 DNA is TGTGCCAGCAGTGAAATCGCACGGGACAGGAGCTCCTACGAGCAGTACTTC.

This sequence joins TRBV18 and TRBJ1-4; 7 nucleotides agree with TRBD1. The germline V gene encodes CDR1 KGHSH and CDR2 LQKENI. This CDR3 has 15 residues. With V trimmed by 5 bases and J by 5 bases, 8 bases remained unmatched. CDR3: CASSTRTGQNEKLFF. As DNA, the CDR3 is TGTGCCAGCTCAACGAGGACGGGACAGAATGAAAAACTGTTTTTT.

The chain couples TRBV28 to TRBJ2-1; TRBD2 matches 13 bases. The CDR3 length is 19 residues. Germline V CDR1 and CDR2: MDHEN, SYDVKM. V lost 3 bases and J lost 0; bases outside the gene matches: 8. The CDR3 protein is CASSLEGTSGKGSYNEQFF. DNA of the CDR3: TGTGCCAGCAGTTTGGAGGGGACTAGCGGGAAGGGCTCCTACAATGAGCAGTTCTTC.

This clone was observed a single time. V gene TRBV5-1 combines with J gene TRBJ2-1; 8 nucleotides agree with TRBD1. The V and J ends lost 1 base and 5 bases, in that order; junction bases with no gene match: 5. The CDR3 covers 15 residues. CDR1 is SGHRS and CDR2 is YFSETQ in the germline V gene. CDR3 DNA: TGCGCCAGCAGCTTGTCTGGGACAGGCCACAATGAGCAGTTCTTC. This encodes CASSLSGTGHNEQFF. Full variable domain (missing parts from reference TRBV5-1 and TRBJ2-1): KAGVTQTPRYLIKTRGQQVTLSCSPISGHRSVSWYQQTPGQGLQFLFEYFSETQRNKGNFPGRFSGRQFSNSRSEMNVSTLELGDSALYLCASSLSGTGHNEQFFGPGTRLTVL.

This chain joins TRBV7-3 and TRBJ2-1; D remains ambiguous. Germline CDR1 reads SGHTA; CDR2 reads FQGTGA. With 2 bases removed from V and 0 bases from J, the gap between germline ends came to 8 bases. The CDR3 extends over 15 amino acids. The CDR3 DNA reads as TGTGCCAGCAGCTTAGGTCCGAGCTCCTACAATGAGCAGTTCTTC. Its protein is CASSLGPSSYNEQFF.

The rearrangement joins TRBV30 to TRBJ1-4; D remains ambiguous. The length of the CDR3 is 15 residues. The V end lost 1 base, the J end lost 0 bases, and 9 bases lay between the germline ends. CDR1 and CDR2 (germline): GTSNPN, SVGIG (reference sequence). The CDR3: CAWSGYSATNEKLFF. The CDR3, as DNA: TGTGCCTGGAGTGGATACAGTGCAACTAATGAAAAACTGTTTTTT.

The chain carries TRBV2 and TRBJ2-7; the match to TRBD2 covers 11 bases. Germline values: CDR1 SNHLY, CDR2 FYNNEI. V shed 5 bases, J shed 3 bases, and the junction held 9 bases outside the gene matches. CDR3 length: 16 amino acids. CDR3 sequence: CASSSNLAGGDYEQYF. Written as DNA, the CDR3 is TGTGCCAGCAGTTCAAATCTAGCGGGAGGTGACTACGAGCAGTACTTC.

The rearrangement uses TRBV27 and TRBJ1-1, with D uncertain. CDR1 is MNHEY, CDR2 SMNVEV, per germline (reference sequence). V lost 6 bases, J lost 5 bases, and 19 bases lay in between. The CDR3 is 15 residues long. The CDR3 protein is CASRIQEGRGTEAFF. CDR3 coding DNA: TGTGCCAGCAGGATTCAGGAGGGCCGGGGAACTGAAGCTTTCTTT.

The V and J genes are TRBV4-2 and TRBJ2-1; 8 nucleotides align to TRBD1. Germline trimming cut 1 base from V and 8 bases from J; bases unmatched to any gene: 4. The germline V gene encodes CDR1 LGHNA and CDR2 YNFKEQ. The CDR3 runs 14 residues. The CDR3 loop reads CASSQGQGLYEQFF. CDR3 DNA: TGTGCCAGCAGCCAAGGACAGGGGCTCTATGAGCAGTTCTTC.

This clone was counted a single time. This sequence joins TRBV7-3 and TRBJ2-3, with 10 bases aligning to TRBD2. The CDR3 contains 15 residues. Germline V gene lookup returns CDR1 SGHTA and CDR2 FQGTGA. Trimming cost V 2 bases and J 6 bases; bases outside gene matches: 5. The CDR3 here is CASSLLAGVDDTQYF. CDR3 bases: TGTGCCAGCAGCTTACTAGCGGGAGTTGACGATACGCAGTATTTT.

This clone was recorded a few times. This CDR3 is CASSLTGDGYTF. In DNA, the CDR3 is TGTGCCAGCAGTTTAACAGGGGATGGCTACACCTTC. The chain employs TRBV27 and TRBJ1-2; TRBD1 matches at 7 bases. V shed 2 bases and J 6 bases; nucleotides not matched to a gene: 0. There are 12 residues in the CDR3. Germline V gene lookup returns CDR1 MNHEY and CDR2 SMNVEV (reference sequence).